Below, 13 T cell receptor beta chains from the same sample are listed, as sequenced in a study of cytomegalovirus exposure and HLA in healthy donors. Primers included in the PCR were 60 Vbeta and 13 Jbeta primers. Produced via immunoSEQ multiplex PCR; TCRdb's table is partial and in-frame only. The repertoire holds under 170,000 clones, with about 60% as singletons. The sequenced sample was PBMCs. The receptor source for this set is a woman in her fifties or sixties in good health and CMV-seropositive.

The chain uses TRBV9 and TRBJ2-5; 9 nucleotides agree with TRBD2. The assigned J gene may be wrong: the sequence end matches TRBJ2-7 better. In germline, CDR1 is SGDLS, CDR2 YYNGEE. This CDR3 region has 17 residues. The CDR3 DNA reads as TGTGCCAGCAGCGTAGGTCCTAGCGGGACATATATCTACGAGCAGTACTTC. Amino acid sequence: CASSVGPSGTYIYEQYF.

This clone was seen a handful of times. The CDR3 reads CASSSGTSDYNEQFF. As DNA, the CDR3 is TGCGCCAGCAGCTCCGGGACTAGCGACTACAATGAGCAGTTCTTC. V and J are TRBV5-1 and TRBJ2-1; 10 bases line up with TRBD2. This CDR3 is built from 15 residues. Trimming removed 3 bases from V and 3 bases from J; junction bases left unmatched: 3. The germline CDR1 and CDR2 sequences are SGHRS and YFSETQ.

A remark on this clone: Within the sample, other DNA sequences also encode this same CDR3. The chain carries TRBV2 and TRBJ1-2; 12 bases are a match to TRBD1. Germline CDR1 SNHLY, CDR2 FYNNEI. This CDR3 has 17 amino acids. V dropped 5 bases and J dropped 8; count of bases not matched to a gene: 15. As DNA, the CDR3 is TGTGCCAGCAGTCTAACCGGGACAGGGGGCTTGGGCGAGGGCTACACCTTC. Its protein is CASSLTGTGGLGEGYTF. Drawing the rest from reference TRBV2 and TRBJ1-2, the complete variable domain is EPEVTQTPSHQVTQMGQEVILRCVPISNHLYFYWYRQILGQKVEFLVSFYNNEISEKSEIFDDQFSVERPDGSNFTLKIRSTKLEDSAMYFCASSLTGTGGLGEGYTFGSGTRLTVV.

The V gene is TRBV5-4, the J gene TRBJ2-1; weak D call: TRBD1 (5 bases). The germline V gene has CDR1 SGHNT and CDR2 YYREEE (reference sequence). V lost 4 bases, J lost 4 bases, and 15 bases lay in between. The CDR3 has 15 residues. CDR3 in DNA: TGTGCCAGCAGCCCCCGGTTGCAGGGTTACAATGAGCAGTTCTTC. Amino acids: CASSPRLQGYNEQFF.

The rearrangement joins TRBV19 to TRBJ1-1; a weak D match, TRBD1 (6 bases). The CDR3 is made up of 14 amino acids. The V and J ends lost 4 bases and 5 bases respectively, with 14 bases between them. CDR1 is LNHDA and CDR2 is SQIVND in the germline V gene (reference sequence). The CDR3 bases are TGTGCCAGTAGTACGCCCGGGACAAATACTGAAGCTTTCTTT. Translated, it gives CASSTPGTNTEAFF.

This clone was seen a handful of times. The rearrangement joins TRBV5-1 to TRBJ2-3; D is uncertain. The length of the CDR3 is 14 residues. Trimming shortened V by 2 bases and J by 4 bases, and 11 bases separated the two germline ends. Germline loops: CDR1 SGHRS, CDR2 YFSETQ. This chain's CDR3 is CASSFLMSADTQYF. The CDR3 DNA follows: TGCGCCAGCAGCTTTCTTATGAGCGCAGATACGCAGTATTTT.

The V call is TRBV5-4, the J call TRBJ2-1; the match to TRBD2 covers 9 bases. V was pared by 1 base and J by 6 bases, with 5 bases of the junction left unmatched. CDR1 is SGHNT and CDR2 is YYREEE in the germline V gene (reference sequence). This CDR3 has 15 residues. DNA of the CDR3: TGTGCCAGCAGCTTGATGGGACTAGCATCCAATGAGCAGTTCTTC. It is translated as CASSLMGLASNEQFF.

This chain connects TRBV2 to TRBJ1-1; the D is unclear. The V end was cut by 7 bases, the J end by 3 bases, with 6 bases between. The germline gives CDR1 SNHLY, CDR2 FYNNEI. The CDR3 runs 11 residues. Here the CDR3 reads CASKSDTEAFF. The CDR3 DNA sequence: TGTGCCAGCAAAAGCGACACTGAAGCTTTCTTT.

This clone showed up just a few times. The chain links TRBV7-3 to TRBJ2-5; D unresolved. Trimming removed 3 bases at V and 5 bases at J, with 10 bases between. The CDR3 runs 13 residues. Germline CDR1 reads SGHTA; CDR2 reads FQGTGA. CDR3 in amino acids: CASSLNLRETQYF. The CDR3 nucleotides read TGTGCCAGCAGCTTGAATCTCAGGGAGACCCAGTACTTC.

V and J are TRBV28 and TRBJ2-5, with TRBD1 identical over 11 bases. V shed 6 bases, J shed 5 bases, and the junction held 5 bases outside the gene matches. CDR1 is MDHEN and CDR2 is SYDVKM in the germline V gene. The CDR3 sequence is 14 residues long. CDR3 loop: CASRRTGGAETQYF. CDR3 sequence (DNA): TGTGCCAGCAGGCGGACAGGGGGCGCGGAGACCCAGTACTTC.

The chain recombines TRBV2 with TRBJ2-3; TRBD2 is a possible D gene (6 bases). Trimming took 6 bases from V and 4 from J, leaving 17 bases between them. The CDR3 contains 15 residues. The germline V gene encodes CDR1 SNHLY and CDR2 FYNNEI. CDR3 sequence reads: CASRAGWVGSDTQYF. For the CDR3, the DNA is TGTGCCAGCAGGGCGGGATGGGTTGGCTCAGATACGCAGTATTTT.

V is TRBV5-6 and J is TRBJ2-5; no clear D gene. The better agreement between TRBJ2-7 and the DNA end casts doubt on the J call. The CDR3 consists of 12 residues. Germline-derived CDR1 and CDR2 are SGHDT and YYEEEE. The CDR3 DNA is TGTGCCAGCAGCTACTACACCTACGAGCAGTACTTC. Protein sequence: CASSYYTYEQYF.

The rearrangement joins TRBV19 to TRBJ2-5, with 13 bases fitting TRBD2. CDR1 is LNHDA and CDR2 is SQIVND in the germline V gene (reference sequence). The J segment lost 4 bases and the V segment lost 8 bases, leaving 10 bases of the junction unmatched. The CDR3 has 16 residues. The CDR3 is CASSRTSGSLPETQYF. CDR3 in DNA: TGTGCCAGTTCTCGGACTAGCGGGAGTCTCCCAGAGACCCAGTACTTC.